This TCR beta chain was retrieved from a study of OX40 agonist ivuxolimab in advanced cancers. The table came from immunoSEQ multiplex PCR; TCRdb's copy has only in-frame clones and leaves some out. The table shows 59,000 or so clones, with over 70% occurring only once. The CDR3 has 18 amino acids. Germline trimming cut 5 bases from V and 0 bases from J; bases unmatched to any gene: 9. Germline values: CDR1 LGHNA, CDR2 YSLEER. This TCR came from an adult with an advanced solid tumor such as melanoma, head and neck, liver or kidney cancer. The starting material was CD4+ or CD8+ T cells sorted from blood, obtained in a trial of the OX40 agonist ivuxolimab. J is TRBJ2-1 and V is TRBV4-3; 11 nucleotides line up with TRBD2. The CDR3 sequence is CASSFEVTSGSSYNEQFF. The CDR3 coding sequence is TGCGCCAGCAGCTTCGAGGTCACTAGCGGGAGCTCCTACAATGAGCAGTTCTTC.